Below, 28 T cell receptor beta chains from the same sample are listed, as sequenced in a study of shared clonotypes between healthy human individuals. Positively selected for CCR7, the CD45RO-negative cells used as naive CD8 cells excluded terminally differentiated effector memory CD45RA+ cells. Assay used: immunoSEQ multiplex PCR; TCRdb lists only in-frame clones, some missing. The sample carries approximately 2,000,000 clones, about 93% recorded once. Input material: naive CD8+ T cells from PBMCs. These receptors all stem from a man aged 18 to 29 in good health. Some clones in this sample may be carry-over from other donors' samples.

CDR3 protein: CASSLIGTGNNEQFF. As DNA, the CDR3 is TGTGCCAGCAGTTTGATCGGGACAGGGAACAATGAGCAGTTCTTC. J is TRBJ2-1 and V is TRBV27, with 9 positions matching TRBD1. CDR3 length: 15 amino acids. V lost 3 bases and J lost 5; bases outside the gene matches: 5. CDR1 is MNHEY and CDR2 is SMNVEV in the germline V gene (reference sequence).

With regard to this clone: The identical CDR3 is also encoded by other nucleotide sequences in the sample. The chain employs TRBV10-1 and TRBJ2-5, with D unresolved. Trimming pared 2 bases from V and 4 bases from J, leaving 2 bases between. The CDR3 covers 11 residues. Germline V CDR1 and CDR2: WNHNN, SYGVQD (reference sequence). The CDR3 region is CASSEGETQYF. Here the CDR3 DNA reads TGCGCCAGCAGTGAGGGAGAGACCCAGTACTTC.

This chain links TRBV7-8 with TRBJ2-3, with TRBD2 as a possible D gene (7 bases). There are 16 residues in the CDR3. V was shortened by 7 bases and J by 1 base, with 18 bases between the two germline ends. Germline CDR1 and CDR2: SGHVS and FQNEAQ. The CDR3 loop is CASTPSGTPRTDTQYF. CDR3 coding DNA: TGTGCCAGCACCCCCAGCGGGACACCTCGCACAGATACGCAGTATTTT. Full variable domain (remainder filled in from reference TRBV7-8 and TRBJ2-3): GAGVSQSPRYKVAKRGQDVALRCDPISGHVSLFWYQQALGQGPEFLTYFQNEAQLDKSGLPSDRFFAERPEGSVSTLKIQRTQQEDSAVYLCASTPSGTPRTDTQYFGPGTRLTVL.

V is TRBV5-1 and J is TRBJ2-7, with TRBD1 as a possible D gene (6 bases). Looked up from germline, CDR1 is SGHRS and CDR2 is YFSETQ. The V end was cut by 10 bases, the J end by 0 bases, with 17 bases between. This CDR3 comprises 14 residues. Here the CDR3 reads CARRPGQSSYEQYF. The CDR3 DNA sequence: TGCGCCCGCCGCCCTGGACAGAGCTCCTACGAGCAGTACTTC.

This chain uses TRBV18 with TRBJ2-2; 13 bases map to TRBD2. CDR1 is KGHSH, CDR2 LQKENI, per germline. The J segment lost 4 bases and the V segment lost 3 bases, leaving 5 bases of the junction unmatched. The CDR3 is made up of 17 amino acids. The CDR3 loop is CASSPPGLAGFTGELFF. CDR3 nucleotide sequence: TGTGCCAGCTCACCCCCGGGACTAGCGGGATTCACCGGGGAGCTGTTTTTT.

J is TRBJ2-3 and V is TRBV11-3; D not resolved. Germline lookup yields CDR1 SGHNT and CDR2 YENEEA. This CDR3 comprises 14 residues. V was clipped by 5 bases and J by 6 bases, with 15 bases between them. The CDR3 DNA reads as TGTGCCAGCAGCCCTCTATGGGATCGGGATACGCAGTATTTT. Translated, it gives CASSPLWDRDTQYF.

CDR3 in DNA: TGTGCCAGCAGCCCCGGACACTCCTACGAGCAGTACTTC. Translating gives CASSPGHSYEQYF. The chain is built from TRBV7-2 and TRBJ2-7; D is perhaps TRBD1 (5 bases). The CDR3 spans 13 residues. The germline CDR1 and CDR2 sequences are SGHTA and FQGNSA. V gave up 5 bases and J gave up 0 bases, with 8 bases separating them.

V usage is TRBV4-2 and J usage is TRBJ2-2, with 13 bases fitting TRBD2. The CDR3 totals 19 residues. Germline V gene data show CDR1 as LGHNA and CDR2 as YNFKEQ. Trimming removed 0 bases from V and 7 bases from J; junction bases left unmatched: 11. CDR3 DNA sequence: TGTGCCAGCAGCCAAGATAGCCGACTAGCGGGAGGTTTTGGCGGGGAGCTGTTTTTT. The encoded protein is CASSQDSRLAGGFGGELFF.

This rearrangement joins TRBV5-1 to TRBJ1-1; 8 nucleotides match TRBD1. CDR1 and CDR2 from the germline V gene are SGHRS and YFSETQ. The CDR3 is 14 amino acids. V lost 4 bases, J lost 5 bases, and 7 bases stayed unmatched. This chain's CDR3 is CASSPTGDTTEAFF. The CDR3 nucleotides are TGCGCCAGCAGCCCGACAGGGGATACGACTGAAGCTTTCTTT. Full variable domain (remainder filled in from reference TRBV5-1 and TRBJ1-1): KAGVTQTPRYLIKTRGQQVTLSCSPISGHRSVSWYQQTPGQGLQFLFEYFSETQRNKGNFPGRFSGRQFSNSRSEMNVSTLELGDSALYLCASSPTGDTTEAFFGQGTRLTVV.

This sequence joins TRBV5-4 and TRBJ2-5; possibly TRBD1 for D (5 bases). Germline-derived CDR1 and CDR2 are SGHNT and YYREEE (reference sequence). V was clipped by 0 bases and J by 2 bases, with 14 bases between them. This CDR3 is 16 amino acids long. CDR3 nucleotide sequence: TGTGCCAGCAGCTTGGCCGTGACAGTAACGCAAGAGACCCAGTACTTC. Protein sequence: CASSLAVTVTQETQYF.

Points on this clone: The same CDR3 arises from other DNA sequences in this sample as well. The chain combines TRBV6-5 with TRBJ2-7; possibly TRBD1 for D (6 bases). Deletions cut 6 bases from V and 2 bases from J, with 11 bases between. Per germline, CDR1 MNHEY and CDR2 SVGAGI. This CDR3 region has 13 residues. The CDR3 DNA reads TGTGCCAGCAGCCTAGACAGGACCTACGAGCAGTACTTC. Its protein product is CASSLDRTYEQYF.

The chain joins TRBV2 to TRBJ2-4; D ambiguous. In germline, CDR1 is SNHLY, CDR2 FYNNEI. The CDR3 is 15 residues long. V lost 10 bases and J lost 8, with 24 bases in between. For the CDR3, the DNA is TGTGCCACGGCTACCGGACCTTTTCTTTCGGACATTCAGTACTTC. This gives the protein CATATGPFLSDIQYF.

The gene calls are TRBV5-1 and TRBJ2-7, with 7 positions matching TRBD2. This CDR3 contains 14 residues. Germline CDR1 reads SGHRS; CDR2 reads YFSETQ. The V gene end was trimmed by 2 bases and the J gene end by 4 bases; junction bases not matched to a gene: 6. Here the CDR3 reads CASSFRRENYEQYF. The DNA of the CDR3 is TGCGCCAGCAGCTTCCGGCGGGAGAATTACGAGCAGTACTTC.

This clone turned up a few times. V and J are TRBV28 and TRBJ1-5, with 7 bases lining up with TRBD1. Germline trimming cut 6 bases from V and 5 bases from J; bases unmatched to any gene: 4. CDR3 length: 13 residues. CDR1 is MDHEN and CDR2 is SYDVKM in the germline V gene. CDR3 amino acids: CASSGQVHQPQHF. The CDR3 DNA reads TGTGCCAGCAGCGGACAGGTGCATCAGCCCCAGCATTTT. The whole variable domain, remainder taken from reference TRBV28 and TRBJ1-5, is DVKVTQSSRYLVKRTGEKVFLECVQDMDHENMFWYRQDPGLGLRLIYFSYDVKMKEKGDIPEGYSVSREKKERFSLILESASTNQTSMYLCASSGQVHQPQHFGDGTRLSIL.

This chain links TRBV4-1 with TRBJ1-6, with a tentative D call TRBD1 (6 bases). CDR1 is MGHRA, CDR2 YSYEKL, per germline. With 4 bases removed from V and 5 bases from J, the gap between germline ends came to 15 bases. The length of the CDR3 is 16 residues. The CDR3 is CASSPPQGRHNSPLHF. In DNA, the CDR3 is TGCGCCAGCAGCCCCCCCCAGGGGAGGCATAATTCACCCCTCCACTTT.

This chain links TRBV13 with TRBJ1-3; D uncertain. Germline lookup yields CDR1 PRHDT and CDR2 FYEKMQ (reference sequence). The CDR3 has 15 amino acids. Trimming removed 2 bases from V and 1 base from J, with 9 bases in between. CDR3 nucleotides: TGTGCCAGCAGCTTAAGTCCACCTTCTGGAAACACCATATATTTT. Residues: CASSLSPPSGNTIYF.

The CDR3 spells CASSMRDRYSYEQYF. In DNA form, the CDR3 reads TGTGCCAGTAGTATGAGGGACAGATACTCCTACGAGCAGTACTTC. The chain uses TRBV19 and TRBJ2-7; 7 bases map to TRBD1. The length of the CDR3 is 15 residues. The ends lost 3 bases at V and 0 bases at J; junction bases unmatched: 5. Per the germline V gene, CDR1 is LNHDA and CDR2 is SQIVND (reference sequence).

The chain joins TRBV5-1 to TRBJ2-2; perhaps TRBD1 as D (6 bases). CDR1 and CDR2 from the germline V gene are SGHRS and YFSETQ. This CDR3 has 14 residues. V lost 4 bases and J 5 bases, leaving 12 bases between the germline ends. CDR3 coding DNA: TGCGCCAGCAGCGGTTCCGGGACAACCGGGGAGCTGTTTTTT. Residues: CASSGSGTTGELFF.

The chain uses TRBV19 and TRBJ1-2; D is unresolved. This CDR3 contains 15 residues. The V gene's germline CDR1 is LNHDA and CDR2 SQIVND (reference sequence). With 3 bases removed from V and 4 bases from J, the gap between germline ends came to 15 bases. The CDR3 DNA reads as TGTGCCAGTAGTATCTCGGACGGACCCTCCTATGGCTACACCTTC. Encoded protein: CASSISDGPSYGYTF.

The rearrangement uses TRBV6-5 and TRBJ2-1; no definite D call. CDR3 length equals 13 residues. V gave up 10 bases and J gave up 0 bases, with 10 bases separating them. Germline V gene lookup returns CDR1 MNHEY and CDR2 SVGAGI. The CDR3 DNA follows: TGTGCCACCTCTCGTAGCTCCTACAATGAGCAGTTCTTC. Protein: CATSRSSYNEQFF.

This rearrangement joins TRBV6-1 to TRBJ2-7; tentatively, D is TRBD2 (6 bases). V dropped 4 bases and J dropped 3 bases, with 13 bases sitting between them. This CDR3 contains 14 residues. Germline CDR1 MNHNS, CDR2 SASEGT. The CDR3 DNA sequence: TGTGCCAGCAGTGGGGCAGCCGGGGGCTACGAGCAGTACTTC. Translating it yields CASSGAAGGYEQYF.

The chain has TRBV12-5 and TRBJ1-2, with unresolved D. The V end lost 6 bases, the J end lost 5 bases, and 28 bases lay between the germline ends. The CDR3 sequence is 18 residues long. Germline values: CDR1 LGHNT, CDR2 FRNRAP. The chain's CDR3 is CASGRDREERYPQYGYTF. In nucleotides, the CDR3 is TGTGCTAGTGGCCGTGACCGGGAAGAAAGGTATCCCCAGTATGGCTACACCTTC.

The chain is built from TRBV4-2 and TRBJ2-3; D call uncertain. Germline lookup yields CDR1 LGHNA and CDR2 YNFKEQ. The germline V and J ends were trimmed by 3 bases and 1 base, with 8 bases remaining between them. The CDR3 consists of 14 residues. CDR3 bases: TGTGCCAGCAGCCAGGGCCCGGGCACAGATACGCAGTATTTT. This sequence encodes CASSQGPGTDTQYF.

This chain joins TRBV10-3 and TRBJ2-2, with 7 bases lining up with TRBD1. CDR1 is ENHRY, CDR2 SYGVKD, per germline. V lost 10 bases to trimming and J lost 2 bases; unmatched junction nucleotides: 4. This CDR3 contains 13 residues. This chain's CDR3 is CATGQLNTGELFF. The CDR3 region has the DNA TGTGCCACGGGACAGCTAAACACCGGGGAGCTGTTTTTT.

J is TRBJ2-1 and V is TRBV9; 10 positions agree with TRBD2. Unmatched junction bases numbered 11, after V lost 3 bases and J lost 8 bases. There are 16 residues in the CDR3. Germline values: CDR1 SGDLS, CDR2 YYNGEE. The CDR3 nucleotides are TGTGCCAGCAGCGGTAGCGGGAGGAGTCTAGCGGATGAGCAGTTCTTC. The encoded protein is CASSGSGRSLADEQFF.

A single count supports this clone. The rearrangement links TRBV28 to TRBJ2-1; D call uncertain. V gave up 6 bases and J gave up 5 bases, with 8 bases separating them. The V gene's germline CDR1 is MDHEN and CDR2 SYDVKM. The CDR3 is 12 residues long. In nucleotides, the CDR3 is TGTGCCAGCAGCCACGGAAACAATGAGCAGTTCTTC. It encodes CASSHGNNEQFF. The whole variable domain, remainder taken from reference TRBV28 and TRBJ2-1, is DVKVTQSSRYLVKRTGEKVFLECVQDMDHENMFWYRQDPGLGLRLIYFSYDVKMKEKGDIPEGYSVSREKKERFSLILESASTNQTSMYLCASSHGNNEQFFGPGTRLTVL.

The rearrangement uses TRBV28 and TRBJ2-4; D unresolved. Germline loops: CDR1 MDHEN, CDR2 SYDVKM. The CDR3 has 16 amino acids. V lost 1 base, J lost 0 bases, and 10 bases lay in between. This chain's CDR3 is CASSLSRPLAKNIQYF. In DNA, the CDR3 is TGTGCCAGCAGTTTATCTCGGCCCTTAGCCAAAAACATTCAGTACTTC.

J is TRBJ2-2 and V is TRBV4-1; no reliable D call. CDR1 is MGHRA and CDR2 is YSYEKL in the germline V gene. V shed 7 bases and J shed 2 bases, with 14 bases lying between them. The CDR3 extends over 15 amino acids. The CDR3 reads CASNHPDGNTGELFF. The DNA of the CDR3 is TGCGCCAGCAACCATCCGGATGGAAACACCGGGGAGCTGTTTTTT.